These T cell receptor beta chains were read from a single sample in a study of blood T cells in healthy people across ages. TCRdb ran MiXCR on the 5' RACE reads and lists one entry per CDR3 protein. The repertoire includes approximately 1.5 million distinct CDR3 sequences, around 36% of them detected once, and 11% sits in the top ten. The specimen was blood. The receptors shown here come from a woman in her 30s in good health. Both conserved end residues are part of each CDR3. The D gene is left open where the match is weak. A clone size is listed for some rows: how often the clone was seen (once, few, many), or a class if it is expanded.

abundance | j_gene | v_gene | d_gene | len | CDR3nt | CDR3aa
few | TRBJ2-7 | TRBV20-1 | TRBD1 | 14 | TGCAGTGCTAGACCAGGACAGGGACCCTACGAGCAGTACTTC | CSARPGQGPYEQYF
NA | TRBJ2-3 | TRBV12-3/TRBV12-4 | NA | 15 | TGTGCCAGCAGTTTTTCGAGGGTGAGCACAGGTACGCAGTATTTT | CASSFSRVSTGTQYF
few | TRBJ2-1 | TRBV20-1 | NA | 12 | TGCAGTGCTAGCGGTAACTACAATGAGCAGTTCTTC | CSASGNYNEQFF
NA | TRBJ2-3 | TRBV5-1 | NA | 14 | TGTGCCAGCAGTATGTGGGGGGAAACAGATACGCAGTATTTT | CASSMWGETDTQYF
NA | TRBJ1-5 | TRBV12-3/TRBV12-4 | TRBD1 | 15 | TGTGCCAGCAGGACCGGGACAGGGTCTACTCAGCCCCAGCATTTT | CASRTGTGSTQPQHF
few | TRBJ2-7 | TRBV7-9 | NA | 15 | TGTGCCAGCAGCTACGGAGGCAGGGTCACCTACGAGCAGTACTTC | CASSYGGRVTYEQYF
NA | TRBJ2-2 | TRBV27 | TRBD1 | 16 | TGTGCCAGCAGTTTCAGGCAGGGGGCGGGCACCGGGGAGCTGTTTTTT | CASSFRQGAGTGELFF
few | TRBJ1-1 | TRBV7-2 | NA | 14 | TGTGCCAGCAGCTTAGTTTGGGGGTATACTGAAGCTTTCTTT | CASSLVWGYTEAFF
few | TRBJ2-3 | TRBV10-1 | NA | 16 | TGCGCCAGCAGTGAGCCGGGACGGGGTGATCCAGATACGCAGTATTTT | CASSEPGRGDPDTQYF
few | TRBJ1-5 | TRBV6-1 | NA | 17 | TGTGCCAGCAGTGAAGCGCTCCTCGCTTATAGCAATCAGCCCCAGCATTTT | CASSEALLAYSNQPQHF
few | TRBJ2-7 | TRBV20-1 | NA | 16 | TGCAGTGCTAAGGCTGACGAACTGTTACGCTCCTACGAGCAGTACTTC | CSAKADELLRSYEQYF
few | TRBJ2-7 | TRBV7-7 | NA | 15 | TGTGCCAGCAGCCCAGGGTTAACTCCACAATACGAGCAGTACTTC | CASSPGLTPQYEQYF
NA | TRBJ2-1 | TRBV12-3/TRBV12-4 | NA | 14 | TGTGCCGGTGTGTATGGGACAAGTCAAACTGAGCAGTTCTTC | CAGVYGTSQTEQFF
NA | TRBJ2-1 | TRBV11-2 | NA | 11 | TGTGCCAGCGGCTCCTCCCCAGGGGAGTTCTTC | CASGSSPGEFF
few | TRBJ1-5 | TRBV6-2/TRBV6-3 | TRBD1 | 15 | TGTGCCAGCTCCTCGACAGGGGGAAGCGGTCAGCCCCAGCATTTT | CASSSTGGSGQPQHF
few | TRBJ2-2 | TRBV6-5 | NA | 17 | TGTGCCAGCAGTTACTCTCGGCAACAGAGCAACACCGGGGAGCTGTTTTTT | CASSYSRQQSNTGELFF
few | TRBJ2-6 | TRBV7-2 | NA | 18 | TGTGCCAGCAGCTTAGTGTCGGCCAGTTCAGCCGGGGCCAACGTCCTGACTTTC | CASSLVSASSAGANVLTF
NA | TRBJ2-2 | TRBV4-2 | NA | 17 | TGTGCCAGCAGCCAAGCACTGTGGCGGGGACGTACCGGGGAGCTGTTTTTT | CASSQALWRGRTGELFF
few | TRBJ2-3 | TRBV7-3 | TRBD1 | 15 | TGTGCCAGCAGCACGACAGGGGCGAGAGCGGATACGCAGTATTTT | CASSTTGARADTQYF
NA | TRBJ1-5 | TRBV20-1 | NA | 12 | TGCAGTGGGAGGGAGGGCAATCAGCCCCAGCATTTT | CSGREGNQPQHF
few | TRBJ2-7 | TRBV10-3 | TRBD1 | 15 | TGTGCCATCAGCTCCCAACGGGACAGGGGATACGAGCAGTACTTC | CAISSQRDRGYEQYF
NA | TRBJ1-1 | TRBV7-9 | NA | 14 | TGTGCCAGCAGCCTCTCGACAGCTAACACTGAAGCTTTCTTT | CASSLSTANTEAFF
few | TRBJ2-3 | TRBV3-1 | TRBD2 | 17 | TGTGCCAGCAGCCAAGATGGCGCGGGGGGGCCGACCACCACGCAGTATTTT | CASSQDGAGGPTTTQYF
NA | TRBJ2-6 | TRBV6-1 | NA | 15 | TGTGCCAGCAGCGTAGGACTGGCCGCCCTCGACGTCCTGACTTTC | CASSVGLAALDVLTF
NA | TRBJ2-6 | TRBV20-1 | NA | 14 | TGCAGTGCTAGAGCCAGGGCTGGGGCCAACGTCCTGACTTTC | CSARARAGANVLTF
few | TRBJ2-6 | TRBV27 | TRBD2 | 16 | TGTGCCAGCAGTTTTCGGGGGGGATCTGGGGCCAACGTCCTGACTTTC | CASSFRGGSGANVLTF